The source of this TCR beta chain is a study of cytomegalovirus exposure and HLA in healthy donors. Germline V gene lookup returns CDR1 SGHAT and CDR2 FQNNGV. The ends were cut back, 10 bases at V and 7 bases at J, with 4 bases in the middle. The CDR3 is made up of 9 amino acids. The study ran its PCR with 60 Vbeta and 13 Jbeta primers. Profiling relied on immunoSEQ multiplex PCR, and the TCRdb table lists in-frame clones only, not all of them. This table holds about 200,000 clones, about 12% found once. Turning to this clone: What it binds is not known.

Points from the study as a whole: Diagnosis of cytomegalovirus status made by the classifier reportedly showed high specificity and sensitivity. In vitro checks showed that a few CMV-associated chains really do target CMV antigens. Roughly uniform sequencing depth across donors was assumed, possibly incorrectly. For most subjects, TCR beta sequences were reported to predict HLA-A and HLA-B alleles with accuracy.

The chain recombines TRBV11-2 with TRBJ2-2; D gene ambiguous. This TCR was sampled from a man aged 50-60 years in good health and CMV-seropositive. Source material: PBMCs. CDR3 bases: TGTGCCACCGGCGGGGAGCTGTTTTTT. Protein sequence: CATGGELFF.